This T cell receptor (beta chain) was observed in a study of blood T cell repertoires in COVID-19. Whole-study context: The United States, Italy and Spain provided the acute and convalescent COVID-19 samples.

The table came from immunoSEQ multiplex PCR; TCRdb's copy has only in-frame clones and leaves some out. Of tens of thousands of clones detected, 79% appear once; the ten largest clones hold about 11%. This CDR3 has 15 residues. Germline V gene data show CDR1 as SEHNR and CDR2 as FQNEAQ (reference sequence). The trim removed 1 base at V and 7 bases at J, leaving 5 bases unmatched. The receptor's source is an older man with acute or convalescent COVID-19. The specimen was peripheral blood. The rearrangement joins TRBV7-9 to TRBJ2-1; TRBD1 matches at 9 bases. In DNA, the CDR3 is TGTGCCAGCAGCTTAGGCCGACAGGGGGTTAATGAGCAGTTCTTC. Protein: CASSLGRQGVNEQFF.